What follows are 9 T cell receptor beta chains derived from one specimen sequenced in a study of technical replicates of blood from several donors. Sequencing used immunoSEQ multiplex PCR; TCRdb keeps in-frame clones, though not all of them. Of roughly 76,000 clones listed, roughly 93% were seen once; the top ten hold 0.39%. The source material was T cells isolated from PBMCs. These receptors all stem from a human donor in good health.

The chain couples TRBV5-4 to TRBJ1-1; tentatively, D is TRBD1 (5 bases). In germline, CDR1 is SGHNT, CDR2 YYREEE (reference sequence). The ends were cut back, 1 base at V and 3 bases at J, with 10 bases in the middle. The CDR3 extends over 14 amino acids. CDR3 bases: TGTGCCAGCAGCTTGAAGGGGCTGGACACTGAAGCTTTCTTT. It yields the protein CASSLKGLDTEAFF.

The chain joins TRBV29-1 to TRBJ1-2; possible D gene TRBD1, 6 bases. CDR1 is SQVTM and CDR2 is ANQGSEA in the germline V gene. This CDR3 has 11 amino acids. V dropped 6 bases and J dropped 3 bases, with 8 bases sitting between them. The CDR3 sequence is CSVGQDYGYTF. CDR3 DNA: TGCAGCGTGGGACAAGACTATGGCTACACCTTC.

The chain carries TRBV19 and TRBJ1-4; 9 bases align to TRBD1. The CDR3 runs 15 residues. After removal of 3 bases from V and 4 bases from J, the junction contained 3 bases not matched to a gene. Germline lookup yields CDR1 LNHDA and CDR2 SQIVND (reference sequence). The chain's CDR3 is CASSIRTGDNEKLFF. DNA for the CDR3: TGTGCCAGTAGTATTCGGACAGGGGATAATGAAAAACTGTTTTTT.

The V and J genes are TRBV5-1 and TRBJ2-7; 9 bases agree with TRBD2. This CDR3 contains 13 residues. V shed 5 bases, J shed 2 bases, and the junction held 2 bases outside the gene matches. Per the germline V gene, CDR1 is SGHRS and CDR2 is YFSETQ. The chain's CDR3 is CASRREGTYEQYF. In DNA form, the CDR3 reads TGCGCCAGCAGGCGGGAGGGTACCTACGAGCAGTACTTC.

V usage is TRBV7-2 and J usage is TRBJ2-2, with TRBD2 as a possible D gene (6 bases). This CDR3 has 17 amino acids. V was shortened by 1 base and J by 7 bases, with 19 bases between the two germline ends. Germline CDR1 SGHTA, CDR2 FQGNSA. CDR3 amino acids: CASSLGRLGLVGGELFF. In DNA form, the CDR3 reads TGTGCCAGCAGCTTAGGGAGACTAGGGCTCGTCGGCGGGGAGCTGTTTTTT.

The chain's CDR3 is CASSQSPGTGGKGTEAFF. CDR3 sequence (DNA): TGCGCCAGCAGTCAATCACCCGGGACAGGGGGCAAGGGCACTGAAGCTTTCTTT. The chain has TRBV23-1 and TRBJ1-1, with TRBD1 identical over 12 bases. TRBV23-1 is an ORF, with its function uncertain. The CDR3 has 18 amino acids. Trimming cost V 0 bases and J 4 bases; bases outside gene matches: 9.

The V call is TRBV21-1, the J call TRBJ1-4; the table's D call, TRBD1, has no DNA check behind it. TRBV21-1 is a pseudogene segment. The CDR3 runs to 14 residues. The CDR3 nucleotides read TGTGCCAGCAGTCCTCAGGGAAACTATGAAAAACTGTTTTTT. Protein product: CASSPQGNYEKLFF.

For this clone: A read error is possible here, since a much larger clone lies one base away. As DNA, the CDR3 is TGTGCCAGCAGCTTAAACAGGAACACTGAAGCTTTCTTT. Translation: CASSLNRNTEAFF. V is TRBV7-6 and J is TRBJ1-1; D remains unclear. The CDR3 consists of 13 residues. Between the trimmed V and J ends, which lost 2 bases and 1 base, there was a span of 5 bases. The germline CDR1 and CDR2 sequences are SGHVS and FNYEAQ.

This CDR3 is CASSLSGTGTGTNTEAFF. The DNA of the CDR3 is TGTGCCAGCAGTTTATCGGGAACCGGGACAGGAACGAACACTGAAGCTTTCTTT. V usage is TRBV27 and J usage is TRBJ1-1; TRBD1 agrees at 8 bases. V shed 0 bases, J shed 1 base, and the junction held 10 bases outside the gene matches. The CDR3 covers 18 residues. Germline CDR1 MNHEY, CDR2 SMNVEV (reference sequence).